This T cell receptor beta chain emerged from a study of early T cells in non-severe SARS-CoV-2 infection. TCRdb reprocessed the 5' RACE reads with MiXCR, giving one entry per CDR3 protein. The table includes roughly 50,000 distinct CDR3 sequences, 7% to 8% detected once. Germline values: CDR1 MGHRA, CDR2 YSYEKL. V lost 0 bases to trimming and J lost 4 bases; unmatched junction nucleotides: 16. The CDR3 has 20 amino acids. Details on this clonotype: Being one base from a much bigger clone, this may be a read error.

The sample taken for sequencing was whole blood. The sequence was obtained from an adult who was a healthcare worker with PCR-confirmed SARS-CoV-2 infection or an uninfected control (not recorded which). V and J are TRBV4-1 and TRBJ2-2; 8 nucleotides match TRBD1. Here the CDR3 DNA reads TGCGCCAGCAGCCAAGATTATTTCAGGGGGCGTCAGATGGGCACCGGGGAGCTGTTTTTT. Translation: CASSQDYFRGRQMGTGELFF.